These 25 T cell receptor beta chains share one sample of origin, sequenced in a study of blood T cell repertoires in COVID-19 (dated by TCRdb to the early 2020s). The method was the immunoSEQ multiplex PCR assay. The table comes from immuneACCESS by way of TCRdb, which keeps in-frame sequences with V and J called. Part of the clones is missing from these tables; in studies checked, under half for an unresolved V gene and the rest for unknown reasons. This sample comprises about 360,000 clones, around 88% of them detected only once. About 7.6% of the sample lies in the top ten. Sequencing was performed on peripheral blood. The receptors stem from a woman aged 55-70 years with COVID-19, enrolled during active disease.

J is TRBJ1-1 and V is TRBV19, with D uncertain. Trimming took 1 base from V and 5 from J, leaving 11 bases between them. This CDR3 has 14 residues. From germline, CDR1 is LNHDA and CDR2 SQIVND (reference sequence). The CDR3 region is CASSIVEGLTEAFF. In DNA form, the CDR3 reads TGTGCCAGTAGTATAGTGGAGGGATTAACTGAAGCTTTCTTT.

This chain connects TRBV4-3 to TRBJ1-2; D unclear. The germline V and J ends were trimmed by 0 bases and 4 bases, with 12 bases remaining between them. The length of the CDR3 is 15 residues. Germline V lookup: CDR1 LGHNA, CDR2 YSLEER. CDR3 protein: CASSQEGGRLYGYTF. The CDR3 DNA reads as TGCGCCAGCAGCCAAGAGGGTGGCAGACTCTATGGCTACACCTTC.

The chain employs TRBV7-2 and TRBJ1-3; D gene ambiguous. The germline V gene has CDR1 SGHTA and CDR2 FQGNSA. The CDR3 sequence is 16 residues long. V lost 1 base to trimming and J lost 0 bases, with 10 bases between them. The CDR3 nucleotides are TGTGCCAGCAGCTTAGTACCAGCGGGCTCTGGAAACACCATATATTTT. Translated, it gives CASSLVPAGSGNTIYF. Full variable domain (missing parts from reference TRBV7-2 and TRBJ1-3): GAGVSQSPSNKVTEKGKDVELRCDPISGHTALYWYRQSLGQGLEFLIYFQGNSAPDKSGLPSDRFSAERTGGSVSTLTIQRTQQEDSAVYLCASSLVPAGSGNTIYFGEGSWLTVV.

The rearrangement uses TRBV6-6 and TRBJ2-1; a weak D match, TRBD1 (6 bases). Germline CDR1 and CDR2: MNHNY and SVGAGI (reference sequence). V was shortened by 5 bases and J by 2 bases, with 16 bases between the two germline ends. The CDR3 extends over 16 amino acids. The CDR3 region has the DNA TGTGCCAGCAGTCCCACAGGGAGAGCGGCCTACAATGAGCAGTTCTTC. Protein product: CASSPTGRAAYNEQFF.

V usage is TRBV10-3 and J usage is TRBJ2-3, with TRBD2 matching 12 bases. Germline values: CDR1 ENHRY, CDR2 SYGVKD. The junction had 9 bases not matched to a gene; V was cut back by 9 bases and J by 5 bases. The CDR3 sequence is 15 residues long. The CDR3 region is CAIRRTSGVGDTQYF. CDR3 nucleotides: TGTGCCATAAGGAGGACTAGCGGGGTGGGAGATACGCAGTATTTT.

A few counts support this clone. The chain employs TRBV19 and TRBJ1-2, with a weak D call TRBD1 (5 bases). Germline assignment: CDR1 LNHDA and CDR2 SQIVND (reference sequence). V gave up 3 bases and J gave up 8 bases, with 13 bases separating them. The CDR3 spans 13 residues. The CDR3 protein is CASSISGPGGYTF. CDR3 sequence (DNA): TGTGCCAGTAGTATCTCAGGGCCGGGCGGCTACACCTTC.

The sample holds a few counts of this clone. V and J are TRBV5-1 and TRBJ2-3; D remains ambiguous. V gave up 3 bases and J gave up 3 bases, with 8 bases separating them. This CDR3 comprises 13 residues. The germline gives CDR1 SGHRS, CDR2 YFSETQ. The CDR3 region is CASSSLLTDTQYF. The CDR3 DNA is TGCGCCAGCAGCTCCCTTCTTACAGATACGCAGTATTTT.

The chain couples TRBV21-1 to TRBJ1-4; TRBD1, the table's D call, lacks a check against the DNA. TRBV21-1 is shown as a pseudogene. The CDR3 sequence is 20 residues long. This CDR3 is CASSTHGPPRVDSTNEKLFF. As DNA, the CDR3 is TGTGCCAGCAGCACCCATGGCCCACCCAGGGTCGATTCAACTAATGAAAAACTGTTTTTT.

V gene TRBV5-1 combines with J gene TRBJ2-3; D ambiguous. There are 15 residues in the CDR3. Between the trimmed V and J ends, which lost 2 bases and 0 bases, there was a span of 10 bases. CDR1 is SGHRS, CDR2 YFSETQ, per germline. CDR3 DNA: TGCGCCAGCAGCTTTAATCCCTCTAGCACAGATACGCAGTATTTT. It is translated as CASSFNPSSTDTQYF.

This clone appeared a few times. The chain uses TRBV27 and TRBJ2-7; TRBD1 aligns across 7 bases. V shed 9 bases, J shed 6 bases, and the junction held 14 bases outside the gene matches. This CDR3 region has 14 residues. Germline lookup yields CDR1 MNHEY and CDR2 SMNVEV (reference sequence). The DNA of the CDR3 is TGTGCCAGTGCCCCGGGACAGCCTGGGTTCGAGCAGTACTTC. Protein product: CASAPGQPGFEQYF.

This rearrangement joins TRBV6-2 or TRBV6-3 to TRBJ1-6, with TRBD1 matching 10 bases. After removal of 0 bases from V and 8 bases from J, the junction contained 7 bases not matched to a gene. Germline V CDR1 and CDR2: MNHEY, SVGEGT. This CDR3 comprises 17 residues. The CDR3 spells CASSYSWTGGGYSPLHF. The CDR3 DNA sequence: TGTGCCAGCAGTTACTCGTGGACAGGGGGAGGATATTCACCCCTCCACTTT.

This clone was counted a few times. The chain combines TRBV3-1 (or the pseudogene TRBV3-2) with TRBJ1-4; D is unresolved. Trimming took off 1 base at V and 7 bases at J, with 4 bases between the two ends. Per germline, CDR1 LGHDT and CDR2 YNNKEL (reference sequence). The CDR3 consists of 12 residues. The CDR3 loop reads CASSQVLEKLFF. The CDR3 coding sequence is TGTGCCAGCAGCCAAGTACTTGAAAAACTGTTTTTT.

The chain carries TRBV7-6 and TRBJ2-1, with 9 bases that match TRBD1. V lost 1 base, J lost 15 bases, and 4 bases stayed unmatched. This CDR3 region has 12 residues. CDR1 and CDR2 (germline): SGHVS, FNYEAQ. DNA of the CDR3: TGTGCCAGCAGCTTAGAGGGGACAGGGCTGTTCTTC. This encodes CASSLEGTGLFF.

The CDR3 sequence: CASSPGARNEQYF. CDR3 DNA sequence: TGTGCCAGCTCACCAGGGGCGAGAAACGAGCAGTACTTC. V usage is TRBV18 and J usage is TRBJ2-7; weak D call: TRBD1 (5 bases). Trimming removed 2 bases at V and 5 bases at J, with 10 bases between. This CDR3 has 13 residues. CDR1 KGHSH and CDR2 LQKENI come from the germline V gene.

The rearrangement uses TRBV7-9 and TRBJ2-7; 9 positions match TRBD1. The V gene end was trimmed by 3 bases and the J gene end by 3 bases; junction bases not matched to a gene: 9. Germline-derived CDR1 and CDR2 are SEHNR and FQNEAQ (reference sequence). CDR3 size: 16 residues. CDR3: CASSFSQGTGYYEQYF. DNA of the CDR3: TGTGCCAGCAGCTTTTCCCAGGGGACAGGGTACTACGAGCAGTACTTC.

This clone was counted a few times. The V call is TRBV11-2, the J call TRBJ2-7, with 12 bases fitting TRBD1. CDR1 and CDR2 (germline): SGHAT, FQNNGV. CDR3 length equals 12 residues. J was trimmed by 7 bases and V by 11 bases; bases with no gene match: 6. In DNA, the CDR3 is TGTGCCTCGGGACAGGGGGCGTGGGAGCAGTACTTC. The encoded protein is CASGQGAWEQYF.

The V call is TRBV4-1, the J call TRBJ1-4; 7 positions agree with TRBD1. With V trimmed by 4 bases and J by 5 bases, 7 bases remained unmatched. The CDR3 loop spans 15 amino acids. The germline gives CDR1 MGHRA, CDR2 YSYEKL. CDR3 nucleotides: TGCGCCAGCAGCCCTCCGGGACAGAGCAATGAAAAACTGTTTTTT. Its protein product is CASSPPGQSNEKLFF.

The V call is TRBV30, the J call TRBJ2-2; no definite D call. Germline assignment: CDR1 GTSNPN and CDR2 SVGIG (reference sequence). Trimming took off 4 bases at V and 3 bases at J, with 15 bases between the two ends. The CDR3 has 15 residues. DNA for the CDR3: TGTGCCTGGAAGTTGGGCAGCTCTTACACCGGGGAGCTGTTTTTT. Translated, it gives CAWKLGSSYTGELFF.

A remark on this clone: Other DNA sequences in the sample encode the same CDR3. The CDR3 loop reads CASSPSSNQPQHF. Here the CDR3 DNA reads TGTGCCAGCTCACCCTCGAGTAATCAGCCCCAGCATTTT. The J gene is TRBJ1-5, the V gene TRBV18, with D hard to call. The CDR3 covers 13 residues. Per germline, CDR1 KGHSH and CDR2 LQKENI. V was pared by 3 bases and J by 4 bases, with 7 bases between.

The rearrangement joins TRBV5-1 to TRBJ2-1, with 7 positions matching TRBD1. This CDR3 comprises 12 residues. The V segment lost 4 bases and the J segment 10 bases; nucleotides outside the gene matches: 5. Germline V lookup: CDR1 SGHRS, CDR2 YFSETQ. The CDR3 coding sequence is TGCGCCAGCAGCACCGACAGGGACGAGCAGTTCTTC. Translating gives CASSTDRDEQFF.

This clone showed up just once. CDR3 sequence reads: CASSQQIYNTEAFF. CDR3 DNA: TGTGCCAGCAGCCAACAGATTTATAACACTGAAGCTTTCTTT. The chain has TRBV7-9 and TRBJ1-1; the D is unclear. Trimming pared 5 bases from V and 2 bases from J, leaving 12 bases between. Germline values: CDR1 SEHNR, CDR2 FQNEAQ (reference sequence). The CDR3 has 14 amino acids.

The V call is TRBV5-4, the J call TRBJ2-6, with a possible D match to TRBD1 (6 bases). Germline V gene lookup returns CDR1 SGHNT and CDR2 YYREEE (reference sequence). The ends were cut back, 4 bases at V and 9 bases at J, with 17 bases in the middle. CDR3 length: 15 amino acids. Written as DNA, the CDR3 is TGTGCCAGCAGCCAACAGGGCTTCGGGAACAACGTCCTGACTTTC. Residues: CASSQQGFGNNVLTF.

This clone was recorded only once. V gene TRBV12-5 combines with J gene TRBJ1-1, with a possible D match to TRBD1 (5 bases). The germline CDR1 and CDR2 sequences are LGHNT and FRNRAP. V lost 0 bases and J lost 5, with 16 bases in between. This CDR3 has 16 amino acids. The CDR3 region has the DNA TGTGCTAGTGGTTTGGTAATTGGGCGGGGGTCGACTGAAGCTTTCTTT. Protein: CASGLVIGRGSTEAFF.

The genes are TRBV19 and TRBJ1-1, with a tentative D call TRBD1 (6 bases). V lost 10 bases, J lost 0 bases, and 18 bases lay in between. This CDR3 contains 15 residues. Germline values: CDR1 LNHDA, CDR2 SQIVND (reference sequence). The CDR3 region has the DNA TGTGCCACTTACTCAGGGGACACCATGAACACTGAAGCTTTCTTT. Protein sequence: CATYSGDTMNTEAFF.

The rearrangement links TRBV10-3 to TRBJ2-7, with TRBD1 matching over 7 bases. CDR1 ENHRY and CDR2 SYGVKD come from the germline V gene. The CDR3 consists of 14 residues. V dropped 2 bases and J dropped 1; count of bases not matched to a gene: 2. The CDR3 reads CAISEGTDSYEQYF. CDR3 sequence (DNA): TGTGCCATCAGTGAGGGGACAGATTCCTACGAGCAGTACTTC.